The 5 T cell receptor beta chains below were found in one sample sequenced in a study of memory CD4+ T cells and cytomegalovirus serostatus. The sort gate was single viable CD3+CD4+CD8-CD45RO+ cells for memory CD4+ T cells. Clones were sequenced by immunoSEQ multiplex PCR, and TCRdb holds only the in-frame ones, with some missing. The table lists about 59,000 clones, 80% to 90% of them singletons, with 1.1% in the top ten. Specimen: memory CD4+ T cells from blood. These receptors were collected from an adult in good health and CMV-seronegative.

The gene calls are TRBV18 and TRBJ2-2; 11 bases map to TRBD1. The CDR3 has 15 amino acids. V was pared by 3 bases and J by 5 bases, with 2 bases of the junction left unmatched. Per germline, CDR1 KGHSH and CDR2 LQKENI. Here the CDR3 reads CASSPGTGGTGELFF. The CDR3 DNA reads as TGTGCCAGCTCACCCGGGACAGGGGGAACCGGGGAGCTGTTTTTT.

The J gene is TRBJ1-5, the V gene TRBV4-1, with 8 positions matching TRBD1. The CDR3 has 16 amino acids. CDR1 MGHRA and CDR2 YSYEKL come from the germline V gene. V dropped 3 bases and J dropped 0; count of bases not matched to a gene: 4. CDR3 nucleotide sequence: TGCGCCAGCAGCCACCCCACAGGGGGTAGCAATCAGCCCCAGCATTTT. It codes for CASSHPTGGSNQPQHF.

The chain uses TRBV15 and TRBJ1-2; D not resolved. The germline V gene encodes CDR1 LNHNV and CDR2 YYDKDF (reference sequence). This CDR3 is 14 amino acids long. Trimming took off 1 base at V and 5 bases at J, with 11 bases between the two ends. CDR3: CATSRALGQYGYTF. The CDR3 DNA sequence: TGTGCCACCAGCAGAGCTTTAGGGCAATATGGCTACACCTTC.

The J gene is TRBJ2-3, the V gene TRBV4-2; no firm D call. The CDR3 is made up of 14 amino acids. V gave up 1 base and J gave up 3 bases, with 8 bases separating them. In germline, CDR1 is LGHNA, CDR2 YNFKEQ. The DNA for the CDR3 is TGTGCCAGCAGCCAAGGGACGAGAACAGATACGCAGTATTTT. As protein: CASSQGTRTDTQYF.

The chain couples TRBV4-1 to TRBJ2-1; 10 positions match TRBD1. J lost 0 bases, V lost 6 bases, and 5 bases had no gene match. The CDR3 runs to 16 residues. Per germline, CDR1 MGHRA and CDR2 YSYEKL. The CDR3 spells CASSSRTGGSYNEQFF. The CDR3 DNA reads TGCGCCAGCAGTTCAAGGACAGGGGGCTCCTACAATGAGCAGTTCTTC.